This TCR beta chain was recorded in a study of cytomegalovirus exposure and HLA in healthy donors. Overall study results and limits: Most subjects' HLA-A and HLA-B alleles were reportedly predicted from TCR beta sequences.

The CDR3 sequence is 13 residues long. Germline V gene sequence: CDR1 SGHTS, CDR2 YDEGEE. Trimming pared 0 bases from V and 7 bases from J, leaving 7 bases between. Note on this clone: What it recognizes is unknown.

PCR employed 60 Vbeta and 13 Jbeta primers. Data came from immunoSEQ multiplex PCR; TCRdb stores just in-frame clones and leaves some out. The ten most abundant clones cover approximately 2.9% of a sample with about 39,000 clones. The TCR was taken from a woman in her twenties or thirties in good health and CMV-seropositive. The sequenced sample was PBMCs. The chain uses TRBV5-8 and TRBJ2-2, with TRBD2 as a possible D gene (5 bases). In DNA, the CDR3 is TGTGCCAGCAGCTTGGGCGGGCTCGGGGAGCTGTTTTTT. This translates into CASSLGGLGELFF.